The 18 T cell receptor beta chains below were found in one sample sequenced in a study of human T cells and chemical hapten exposure. TCRdb processed the 5' RACE reads anew with MiXCR; each CDR3 protein has one entry. The table includes 100,000 to 120,000 distinct CDR3 sequences, approximately 20% detected once. Unfractionated whole blood served as the source for total RNA extraction. The receptors stem from a human donor in good health.

The genes are TRBV12-3 or TRBV12-4 and TRBJ2-7, with TRBD1 matching 8 bases. The trim removed 2 bases at V and 4 bases at J, leaving 1 base unmatched. The CDR3 sequence is 13 residues long. The CDR3 bases are TGTGCCAGCAGTTTACGACAGGGGTACGAGCAGTACTTC. This encodes CASSLRQGYEQYF.

This clonotype was observed a few times. This sequence joins TRBV20-1 and TRBJ1-1; possibly TRBD1 for D (6 bases). Deletions cut 5 bases from V and 10 bases from J, with 20 bases between. The germline CDR1 and CDR2 sequences are DFQATT and SNEGSKA (reference sequence). The CDR3 totals 13 residues. CDR3 nucleotides: TGCAGTGCTCAAAGACAGGCAGGAGTCGGAGCTTTCTTT. Amino acids: CSAQRQAGVGAFF.

The chain employs TRBV27 and TRBJ2-2; the D gene is possibly TRBD2 (5 bases). The V gene lost 2 bases and the J gene lost 7 bases, with 5 bases spanning the gap. The CDR3 totals 12 residues. The germline CDR1 and CDR2 sequences are MNHEY and SMNVEV (reference sequence). CDR3 nucleotide sequence: TGTGCCAGCAGTTTAGAGGGCGGGGAGCTGTTTTTT. Translation: CASSLEGGELFF.

The rearrangement uses TRBV5-1 and TRBJ2-7; D not resolved. The germline V gene encodes CDR1 SGHRS and CDR2 YFSETQ. Trimming pared 4 bases from V and 3 bases from J, leaving 2 bases between. The CDR3 contains 10 residues. Written as DNA, the CDR3 is TGCGCCAGCAGCAACTACGAGCAGTACTTC. Its translation: CASSNYEQYF.

The V and J genes are TRBV9 and TRBJ1-4; D is unclear. CDR1 and CDR2 from the germline V gene are SGDLS and YYNGEE. Trimming took off 3 bases at V and 8 bases at J, with 17 bases between the two ends. CDR3 length: 15 residues. The CDR3 sequence: CASSAVRGGEEKLFF. In DNA form, the CDR3 reads TGTGCCAGCAGCGCCGTCCGCGGAGGAGAAGAAAAACTGTTTTTT.

The CDR3, as DNA: TGTGCCAGCAGAACCGGGACAGTTAATGAAAAACTGTTTTTT. Amino acid sequence: CASRTGTVNEKLFF. The chain has TRBV12-3 or TRBV12-4 and TRBJ1-4; 7 bases fit TRBD1. This CDR3 contains 14 residues. V lost 6 bases to trimming and J lost 4 bases; unmatched junction nucleotides: 5.

The table lists this clonotype with a few counts. The CDR3 spells CASSYGTGSPDTIYF. The CDR3 nucleotides are TGTGCCAGCAGTTACGGGACAGGGAGCCCGGACACCATATATTTT. This rearrangement joins TRBV6-5 to TRBJ1-3, with 9 positions matching TRBD1. Germline V gives CDR1 MNHEY, CDR2 SVGAGI. The CDR3 totals 15 residues. The J segment lost 8 bases and the V segment lost 2 bases, leaving 7 bases of the junction unmatched.

This clonotype has only a few counts. This chain uses TRBV6-5 with TRBJ2-5; 10 nucleotides line up with TRBD2. V lost 0 bases and J lost 0; bases outside the gene matches: 7. This CDR3 has 18 amino acids. The V gene's germline CDR1 is MNHEY and CDR2 SVGAGI. The CDR3 DNA reads as TGTGCCAGCAGTTACTCGAGACGTCTAGCGGGAGACCAAGAGACCCAGTACTTC. It yields the protein CASSYSRRLAGDQETQYF.

This clonotype was seen a few times. The chain's CDR3 is CASSFGDPATDTQYF. CDR3 in DNA: TGTGCCAGCAGTTTTGGGGACCCAGCGACAGATACGCAGTATTTT. This sequence joins TRBV28 and TRBJ2-3, with D perhaps being TRBD1 or TRBD2 (5 bases each). The CDR3 runs 15 residues. V lost 3 bases to trimming and J lost 3 bases, with 13 bases between them. CDR1 is MDHEN and CDR2 is SYDVKM in the germline V gene. The whole variable domain, filled in from reference TRBV28 and TRBJ2-3, reads DVKVTQSSRYLVKRTGEKVFLECVQDMDHENMFWYRQDPGLGLRLIYFSYDVKMKEKGDIPEGYSVSREKKERFSLILESASTNQTSMYLCASSFGDPATDTQYFGPGTRLTVL.

This clonotype was seen a handful of times. The chain links TRBV7-8 to TRBJ1-1, with 8 bases fitting TRBD1. V shed 10 bases and J 4 bases; nucleotides not matched to a gene: 8. The CDR3 sequence is 13 residues long. Germline V gene lookup returns CDR1 SGHVS and CDR2 FQNEAQ. The CDR3 spells CATVDRGVTEAFF. As DNA, the CDR3 is TGTGCCACTGTAGACAGGGGTGTCACTGAAGCTTTCTTT. The full variable domain, completed using reference TRBV7-8 and TRBJ1-1, is GAGVSQSPRYKVAKRGQDVALRCDPISGHVSLFWYQQALGQGPEFLTYFQNEAQLDKSGLPSDRFFAERPEGSVSTLKIQRTQQEDSAVYLCATVDRGVTEAFFGQGTRLTVV.

The chain combines TRBV16 with TRBJ1-2, with 8 bases fitting TRBD1. Germline V gives CDR1 KGHSY, CDR2 FQNENV. The CDR3 totals 13 residues. The V and J ends lost 7 bases and 6 bases, in that order; junction bases with no gene match: 7. The CDR3 DNA is TGTGCCAGCACCTTTCAGGGGGCCAATGGCTACACCTTC. Its protein product is CASTFQGANGYTF.

This chain's CDR3 is CASSLIAGGPREQYF. As DNA, the CDR3 is TGTGCCAGCAGTCTTATAGCGGGAGGGCCGCGAGAGCAGTACTTC. The chain couples TRBV28 to TRBJ2-7, with 11 bases matching TRBD2. The germline V gene encodes CDR1 MDHEN and CDR2 SYDVKM. The CDR3 is made up of 15 amino acids. The V segment lost 5 bases and the J segment 7 bases; nucleotides outside the gene matches: 10. Full variable domain (rest looked up from reference TRBV28 and TRBJ2-7): DVKVTQSSRYLVKRTGEKVFLECVQDMDHENMFWYRQDPGLGLRLIYFSYDVKMKEKGDIPEGYSVSREKKERFSLILESASTNQTSMYLCASSLIAGGPREQYFGPGTRLTVT.

This clonotype appeared a few times. This chain uses TRBV19 with TRBJ1-1; maybe TRBD1 (6 bases). Germline V gives CDR1 LNHDA, CDR2 SQIVND (reference sequence). The CDR3 totals 14 residues. The ends were cut back, 6 bases at V and 6 bases at J, with 17 bases in the middle. The CDR3 nucleotides are TGTGCCAGTAGAAAGACAGGAGGTCTATCTGAAGCTTTCTTT. Protein: CASRKTGGLSEAFF.

This clonotype turned up a few times. The V gene is TRBV28, the J gene TRBJ2-5; TRBD2 matches 7 bases. The trim removed 7 bases at V and 0 bases at J, leaving 8 bases unmatched. The CDR3 is 15 residues long. The V gene's germline CDR1 is MDHEN and CDR2 SYDVKM. The CDR3 DNA follows: TGTGCCAGCACCCCGGGAGCGGGGCACCAAGAGACCCAGTACTTC. As protein: CASTPGAGHQETQYF.

This clonotype was counted many times. CDR3 nucleotides: TGTGCCACGAAACAGGGTCCTCCGTCCGGGGAGCTGTTTTTT. Translating gives CATKQGPPSGELFF. J is TRBJ2-2 and V is TRBV24-1; D perhaps matches TRBD1 (6 bases). Germline values: CDR1 KGHDR, CDR2 SFDVKD. V was trimmed by 10 bases and J by 6 bases, leaving 17 bases between them. The CDR3 sequence is 14 residues long.

V and J are TRBV14 and TRBJ1-4, with unresolved D. CDR1 is SGHDN and CDR2 is FVKESK in the germline V gene. The CDR3 consists of 16 residues. V lost 4 bases and J lost 0, with 12 bases in between. CDR3 sequence: CASSRRTFATNEKLFF. CDR3 coding DNA: TGTGCCAGCAGCCGGCGGACGTTTGCAACTAATGAAAAACTGTTTTTT.

The V and J genes are TRBV20-1 and TRBJ2-2; D uncertain. There are 16 residues in the CDR3. Trimming pared 0 bases from V and 2 bases from J, leaving 13 bases between. Germline CDR1 is DFQATT and CDR2 is SNEGSKA (reference sequence). For the CDR3, the DNA is TGCAGTGCTAGAGATCGCCGGGTGGGAAACACCGGGGAGCTGTTTTTT. It encodes CSARDRRVGNTGELFF.

This clonotype was picked up a small number of times. The chain carries TRBV30 and TRBJ1-5, with D hard to call. Per the germline V gene, CDR1 is GTSNPN and CDR2 is SVGIG (reference sequence). The CDR3 is 15 amino acids. V was cut by 0 bases and J by 4 bases, with 13 bases left in between. This CDR3 reads CAWSVGSLGNQPQHF. In DNA form, the CDR3 reads TGTGCCTGGAGTGTTGGGAGTCTGGGGAATCAGCCCCAGCATTTT.